Below, one T cell receptor beta chain is given with its context. These data originate in a study of blood T cell repertoires in COVID-19. Study details: The United States, Italy and Spain were the sources of the acute and convalescent COVID-19 samples.

Generated by immunoSEQ multiplex PCR, the TCRdb table keeps only in-frame clones and is missing some. The sample carries approximately 300,000 clones, approximately 88% recorded once. V was clipped by 0 bases and J by 3 bases, with 8 bases between them. The CDR3 has 13 amino acids. The germline V gene has CDR1 GTSNPN and CDR2 SVGIG (reference sequence). Participants were aged roughly 18 to 90 years, lived in 24 US areas, and enrolled virtually. The chain combines TRBV30 with TRBJ1-1; no clear D gene. Sequencing was performed on PBMCs or T cells enriched from blood (not recorded which). The clonotype was recovered from a man in his sixties who had recovered from COVID-19. CDR3 DNA sequence: TGTGCCTGGAGTGTAACACCTCACACTGAAGCTTTCTTT. This encodes CAWSVTPHTEAFF.